This TCR beta chain was documented in a study of tumor-infiltrating lymphocytes in primary liver carcinoma. On the study more broadly: Male and female patients aged 30 to 69 years made up the cohort.

Study results and limitations: Among the pair types, tumor region pairs showed more overlap than tumor-adjacent and tumor-blood pairs. Relative to blood, tumors carried a significantly larger fraction of the repertoire in their top 250 clones (p = 0.039).

Of note for this clonotype: The antigen is undetermined. A read error may account for a junction end that differs from germline.

The input was 500 ng total RNA; TCR beta cDNA was made from it with a constant-region primer. What produced the TCR beta libraries was three nested multiplex PCR rounds using slightly modified ARM-PCR. A C-beta reverse primer was combined with TRBV1-TRBV30 forward primers in the first two PCR rounds, and each round had 10 cycles. One entry per CDR3 protein, called by TCRdb with MiXCR from the multiplex PCR reads. The data show 35,000 to 40,000 distinct CDR3 sequences, around 80% seen once. The source material, roughly 18-33 mg of unsorted bulk tissue, was used to co-extract RNA and DNA. By surgical resection, the patients were treated for their primary liver carcinoma. The germline CDR1 and CDR2 sequences are SQVTM and ANQGSEA. This CDR3 is built from 12 residues.

Input material: tumor-adjacent normal liver tissue. The sequence was collected from a man aged 35 to 55 with primary liver carcinoma and hepatitis B virus infection. This rearrangement joins TRBV29-1 to TRBJ1-1, with a weak D call TRBD1 (5 bases). As DNA, the CDR3 is TGCAGCGTTCCATGGGGCGCGACTGAGGCTTTCTTC. Its translation is CSVPWGATEAFF.